These 27 T cell receptor beta chains originate from one sample sequenced in a study of blood T cells in healthy people across ages (dated by TCRdb to 2014 to 2015). Library construction relied on 5' RACE. This sample was sequenced with an Illumina HiSeq 2500. A second PCR of 7 to 11 cycles was performed with a sample-barcoded 5' primer and a J-beta primer mix. TCRdb trimmed public reads at Q25 via fastp, called clones via MiXCR and kept in-frame beta chains. Identical CDR3 proteins give one entry, which carries the most common genes and DNA. This sample gives roughly 700,000 distinct CDR3 sequences in total; around 25% of them show up just once. The top ten hold 9.4% of the sample. These data were likewise used in another study, on T cells of mothers and their children.

Sequencing used blood. All receptors derive from a boy younger than 18 in good health.

This clonotype was seen only a few times. The rearrangement links TRBV7-2 to TRBJ2-5; 7 bases agree with TRBD2. The CDR3 consists of 15 residues. V trimming: 5 bases; J trimming: 0 bases; junction bases outside the gene matches: 6. Germline CDR1 and CDR2: SGHTA and FQGNSA. CDR3 residues: CASSSGLADQETQYF. DNA of the CDR3: TGTGCCAGCAGCAGTGGCCTAGCGGACCAAGAGACCCAGTACTTC.

This clonotype appeared a few times. V and J are TRBV5-1 and TRBJ2-3, with 8 bases aligning to TRBD2. From germline, CDR1 is SGHRS and CDR2 YFSETQ. J lost 5 bases, V lost 2 bases, and 7 bases had no gene match. The CDR3 has 15 residues. The DNA for the CDR3 is TGCGCCAGCAGCTTATACGCGGGAGGAAGAGATACGCAGTATTTT. Its protein product is CASSLYAGGRDTQYF.

This clonotype has only a few counts. The chain employs TRBV12-3 or TRBV12-4 and TRBJ2-7; tentative D call: TRBD2 (5 bases). The germline V and J ends were trimmed by 8 bases and 5 bases, with 13 bases remaining between them. This CDR3 is 12 amino acids long. The CDR3 reads CASLRRGNEQYF. CDR3 nucleotides: TGTGCCAGCCTACGGCGAGGGAACGAGCAGTACTTC.

Here the CDR3 reads CASSPFFSYNEQFF. DNA for the CDR3: TGTGCCAGCAGCCCATTCTTCTCCTACAATGAGCAGTTCTTC. The chain is built from TRBV14 and TRBJ2-1; no firm D call. The CDR3 has 14 residues. V lost 4 bases and J 0 bases, leaving 7 bases between the germline ends. Per germline, CDR1 SGHDN and CDR2 FVKESK.

This chain joins TRBV10-3 and TRBJ2-7, with D perhaps matching TRBD1 (5 bases). V lost 0 bases, J lost 5 bases, and 8 bases lay in between. CDR3 length: 13 residues. The germline V gene has CDR1 ENHRY and CDR2 SYGVKD. In DNA form, the CDR3 reads TGTGCCATCAGTGAGTCGGACATCCACGAGCAGTACTTC. It translates to CAISESDIHEQYF.

This clonotype has a single count. This sequence joins TRBV5-6 and TRBJ1-5; D may be TRBD1 (5 bases). Trimming took 3 bases from V and 2 from J, leaving 15 bases between them. This CDR3 contains 16 residues. The germline V gene encodes CDR1 SGHDT and CDR2 YYEEEE. The CDR3: CASSYTGPTGNQPQHF. The CDR3 DNA follows: TGTGCCAGCAGCTATACAGGACCGACGGGCAATCAGCCCCAGCATTTT.

Only a few counts were recorded for this clonotype. The genes are TRBV12-3 or TRBV12-4 and TRBJ2-3; 11 nucleotides align to TRBD2. CDR3 length equals 14 residues. V trimming: 6 bases; J trimming: 4 bases; junction bases outside the gene matches: 3. The CDR3 nucleotides are TGTGCCAGCAGCACTAGCGGGAGTGCAGATACGCAGTATTTT. It yields the protein CASSTSGSADTQYF.

This clonotype has only a few counts. The J gene is TRBJ2-7, the V gene TRBV28, with TRBD1 identical over 7 bases. CDR1 and CDR2 from the germline V gene are MDHEN and SYDVKM. This CDR3 region has 13 residues. With 8 bases clipped from V and 7 bases from J, the junction kept 11 bases outside the gene matches. CDR3 loop: CASGLTGREEQYF. The DNA for the CDR3 is TGTGCCAGCGGGTTGACAGGGCGCGAAGAGCAGTACTTC.

V usage is TRBV2 and J usage is TRBJ2-7; D gene uncertain. Trimming pared 11 bases from V and 5 bases from J, leaving 19 bases between. Germline V gene data show CDR1 as SNHLY and CDR2 as FYNNEI. The CDR3 loop spans 13 amino acids. The CDR3: CAFDRTSGNEQYF. The CDR3 DNA is TGTGCCTTTGACCGAACATCTGGGAACGAGCAGTACTTC.

This clonotype has only a few counts. J is TRBJ1-4 and V is TRBV9; perhaps TRBD1 as D (5 bases). This CDR3 spans 15 amino acids. Trimming left V 3 bases short and J 5 bases short, with 14 bases between. Germline V gene lookup returns CDR1 SGDLS and CDR2 YYNGEE. CDR3 sequence (DNA): TGTGCCAGCAGCGGCCCTTCGGGGGGGAATGAAAAACTGTTTTTT. Translation gives CASSGPSGGNEKLFF.

The gene calls are TRBV12-5 and TRBJ2-7; D remains unclear. This CDR3 has 11 residues. V shed 3 bases and J shed 4 bases, with 4 bases lying between them. Per germline, CDR1 LGHNT and CDR2 FRNRAP. The CDR3: CASGFRYEQYF. CDR3 in DNA: TGTGCTAGTGGTTTTCGGTACGAGCAGTACTTC.

This clonotype was picked up a small number of times. This chain connects TRBV3-1 to TRBJ1-2; D is undetermined. Germline assignment: CDR1 LGHDT and CDR2 YNNKEL (reference sequence). The V gene lost 1 base and the J gene lost 4 bases, with 10 bases spanning the gap. The length of the CDR3 is 14 residues. The CDR3 sequence: CASSQVTEGYGYTF. CDR3 nucleotides: TGTGCCAGCAGCCAAGTTACAGAGGGCTATGGCTACACCTTC.

The V gene is TRBV2, the J gene TRBJ1-2; D is perhaps TRBD1 (6 bases). CDR3 length: 13 amino acids. Trimming left V 4 bases short and J 3 bases short, with 9 bases between. In germline, CDR1 is SNHLY, CDR2 FYNNEI. CDR3 nucleotide sequence: TGTGCCAGCAGTGGGACAGAATACTATGGCTACACCTTC. This gives the protein CASSGTEYYGYTF.

Worth noting for this clonotype: It may be a read error: a sequence one base away is much more abundant. The chain uses TRBV4-3 and TRBJ2-5; D gene ambiguous. CDR1 LGHNA and CDR2 YSLEER come from the germline V gene. Trimming removed 4 bases at V and 2 bases at J, with 14 bases between. This CDR3 contains 15 residues. Written as DNA, the CDR3 is TGCGCCAGCAGCCCGGCAGGCCCCCAACAAGAGACCCAGTACTTC. This codes for CASSPAGPQQETQYF.

This chain uses TRBV6-5 with TRBJ1-3; the D gene is possibly TRBD1 (5 bases). This CDR3 spans 15 amino acids. CDR1 MNHEY and CDR2 SVGAGI come from the germline V gene. V was clipped by 7 bases and J by 0 bases, with 13 bases between them. The CDR3 DNA reads as TGTGCCAGCACCACCTGGGACTTCTCTGGAAACACCATATATTTT. It yields the protein CASTTWDFSGNTIYF.

The genes are TRBV7-2 and TRBJ2-3, with D uncertain. The CDR3 spans 12 residues. Per germline, CDR1 SGHTA and CDR2 FQGNSA. Trimming cost V 2 bases and J 7 bases, with 7 bases left between them. CDR3 region: CASSLTGNTQYF. The CDR3 DNA is TGTGCCAGCAGCTTAACTGGTAATACGCAGTATTTT.

A few counts support this clonotype. The rearrangement joins TRBV9 to TRBJ1-3; no clear D. The CDR3 has 20 amino acids. Germline V CDR1 and CDR2: SGDLS, YYNGEE. The V and J ends lost 3 bases and 2 bases respectively, with 27 bases between them. This CDR3 reads CASSGLPSDSQNAPGNTIYF. CDR3 sequence (DNA): TGTGCCAGCAGCGGCCTGCCCTCGGACTCTCAGAATGCTCCTGGAAACACCATATATTTT.

V usage is TRBV29-1 and J usage is TRBJ1-1; D gene uncertain. The CDR3 contains 13 residues. The germline V gene has CDR1 SQVTM and CDR2 ANQGSEA. The V end was cut by 8 bases, the J end by 3 bases, with 16 bases between. CDR3 residues: CSSRTREDTEAFF. The CDR3 nucleotides read TGCAGCTCCCGGACCCGGGAGGACACTGAAGCTTTCTTT.

The chain couples TRBV24-1 to TRBJ2-5; D possibly corresponds to TRBD2 (7 bases). The J call may be wrong; the DNA end is better matched by TRBJ2-1. This CDR3 region has 16 residues. Germline V gives CDR1 KGHDR, CDR2 SFDVKD. CDR3 amino acids: CATSEPTGRAYNEQFF. In DNA form, the CDR3 reads TGTGCCACCAGTGAGCCTACAGGGAGGGCCTACAATGAGCAGTTCTTC.

J is TRBJ2-1 and V is TRBV29-1, with D perhaps TRBD1 (6 bases). The CDR3 covers 14 residues. Germline values: CDR1 SQVTM, CDR2 ANQGSEA. The ends were cut back, 6 bases at V and 6 bases at J, with 18 bases in the middle. CDR3 nucleotide sequence: TGCAGCGTCTCCCAACAGGGCCCCTGCAATGAGCAGTTCTTC. Translation: CSVSQQGPCNEQFF.

J is TRBJ2-1 and V is TRBV6-5; 15 nucleotides match TRBD2. J gave up 7 bases and V 8 bases, and 3 bases lay outside the gene matches. The CDR3 is made up of 14 amino acids. Looked up from germline, CDR1 is MNHEY and CDR2 is SVGAGI. CDR3 nucleotides: TGTGCCAGCGGGACTAGCGGGGGGAGTAATGAGCAGTTCTTC. It encodes CASGTSGGSNEQFF.

This clonotype was detected a few times. The chain is built from TRBV27 and TRBJ1-2; 7 bases agree with TRBD1. The CDR3 covers 12 residues. CDR1 and CDR2 from the germline V gene are MNHEY and SMNVEV (reference sequence). With V trimmed by 4 bases and J by 6 bases, 2 bases remained unmatched. CDR3 in amino acids: CASSSDRDGYTF. CDR3 sequence (DNA): TGTGCCAGCAGTTCCGACAGGGATGGCTACACCTTC.

This clonotype was seen a few times. The chain is built from TRBV4-1 and TRBJ2-1; 12 bases line up with TRBD1. The better agreement between TRBJ2-7 and the DNA end casts doubt on the J call. Germline V gene lookup returns CDR1 MGHRA and CDR2 YSYEKL. The length of the CDR3 is 15 residues. CDR3 loop: CASSPRDRGLGEQYF. CDR3 bases: TGCGCCAGCAGCCCCCGGGACAGGGGGCTTGGCGAGCAGTACTTC.

The gene calls are TRBV6-6 and TRBJ2-7; D may match TRBD1 or TRBD2 (5 bases each). Germline V CDR1 and CDR2: MNHNY, SVGAGI (reference sequence). Deletions cut 6 bases from V and 7 bases from J, with 13 bases between. This CDR3 spans 12 amino acids. The CDR3 bases are TGTGCCAGCAGCGGGACCTTGCCGGAGCAGTACTTC. Amino acids: CASSGTLPEQYF.

The V and J genes are TRBV7-3 and TRBJ1-6, with 11 nucleotides matching TRBD1. CDR3 length: 16 amino acids. Per germline, CDR1 SGHTA and CDR2 FQGTGA. V lost 5 bases, J lost 8 bases, and 8 bases stayed unmatched. The CDR3 reads CASSTGTGGLDSPLHF. CDR3 bases: TGTGCCAGCAGCACGGGGACAGGGGGGTTAGATTCACCCCTCCACTTT.

V and J are TRBV7-3 and TRBJ2-7; unclear D gene. Trimming removed 2 bases at V and 6 bases at J, with 14 bases between. CDR1 SGHTA and CDR2 FQGTGA come from the germline V gene. The CDR3 consists of 14 residues. This CDR3 reads CASSLDSGAGEQYF. In DNA form, the CDR3 reads TGTGCCAGCAGCTTAGACTCGGGCGCCGGCGAGCAGTACTTC.

The chain links TRBV19 to TRBJ2-5; 10 positions agree with TRBD1. The CDR3 loop spans 16 amino acids. V gave up 2 bases and J gave up 3 bases; unmatched junction bases: 6. Germline CDR1 is LNHDA and CDR2 is SQIVND (reference sequence). In nucleotides, the CDR3 is TGTGCCAGTAGTATATTCCCCGGGACAGGGGAAGAGACCCAGTACTTC. Amino acids: CASSIFPGTGEETQYF.